This T cell receptor (beta chain) was sequenced during a study of blood T cells in healthy people across ages. A second PCR, run for roughly 7 to 11 cycles, used a sample-barcoded 5' primer plus a J-beta primer mix. All cDNA molecules were each tagged by a template-switch adaptor with 12 random nucleotides. Each CDR3 protein is one row after TCRdb ran MiXCR on the 5' RACE reads. The sample lists about 580,000 distinct CDR3 sequences, around 48% occurring once. Details on this clonotype: Its antigen is still unknown.

The study, taken as a whole, reports: It was the long-lived donors that had more naive CD4+ cells and higher diversity than aged donors.

At least 6 million PBMCs were isolated per sample. The CDR3 consists of 18 residues. Losses at the gene ends were 8 bases for V and 6 bases for J; bases not matched to a gene: 19. Germline values: CDR1 SGHRS, CDR2 YFSETQ. The sequenced material came from blood. This sequence joins TRBV5-1 and TRBJ2-3; 12 nucleotides agree with TRBD1. This sequence was found in a man at least 80 years old in good health. The CDR3 sequence: CASTPQLPGQGALDTQYF. The DNA for the CDR3 is TGCGCCAGTACTCCACAACTGCCGGGACAGGGGGCGCTGGATACGCAGTATTTT.